The 22 T cell receptor beta chains below come from one sample, sequenced in a study of shared clonotypes between healthy human individuals. Sequencing was performed with immunoSEQ multiplex PCR; in TCRdb, only in-frame clones are kept and a portion is missing. This table holds more than 850,000 clones, 70% to 80% found once. Sequenced: memory CD4+ T cells from PBMCs. Subset reported: CD45RA-negative fraction. The receptors stem from a man between 18 and 29 years old in good health. Some clones in this sample may be carry-over from other donors' samples.

This chain links TRBV5-1 with TRBJ1-4; a possible D gene is TRBD1 (6 bases). Germline V gives CDR1 SGHRS, CDR2 YFSETQ. The germline V and J ends were trimmed by 4 bases and 5 bases, with 12 bases remaining between them. The CDR3 is made up of 14 amino acids. The DNA of the CDR3 is TGCGCCAGCAGCACCGGGACAAGAAATGAAAAACTGTTTTTT. This sequence encodes CASSTGTRNEKLFF. Full variable domain (remainder filled in from reference TRBV5-1 and TRBJ1-4): KAGVTQTPRYLIKTRGQQVTLSCSPISGHRSVSWYQQTPGQGLQFLFEYFSETQRNKGNFPGRFSGRQFSNSRSEMNVSTLELGDSALYLCASSTGTRNEKLFFGSGTQLSVL.

This clone was found once. The J gene is TRBJ2-5, the V gene TRBV11-2; tentative D call: TRBD2 (6 bases). V dropped 2 bases and J dropped 5 bases, with 12 bases sitting between them. Germline lookup yields CDR1 SGHAT and CDR2 FQNNGV. The CDR3 loop spans 14 amino acids. DNA of the CDR3: TGTGCCAGCAGCTTACTGACTAGTCGCGAGACCCAGTACTTC. Protein product: CASSLLTSRETQYF.

This sequence joins TRBV5-4 and TRBJ2-3; D may correspond to TRBD1 or TRBD2 (5 bases each). The ends were cut back, 4 bases at V and 2 bases at J, with 11 bases in the middle. The CDR3 totals 14 residues. Looked up from germline, CDR1 is SGHNT and CDR2 is YYREEE (reference sequence). The DNA for the CDR3 is TGTGCCAGCAGCCCGGACGGGGCCACAGATACGCAGTATTTT. Protein product: CASSPDGATDTQYF.

This chain uses TRBV10-3 with TRBJ2-7; D is unresolved. V was shortened by 7 bases and J by 8 bases, with 15 bases between the two germline ends. The V gene's germline CDR1 is ENHRY and CDR2 SYGVKD. The CDR3 totals 12 residues. The CDR3 here is CAITPSRAQQYF. The CDR3 nucleotides read TGTGCCATCACCCCATCAAGGGCCCAGCAGTACTTC.

V and J are TRBV19 and TRBJ1-5; no firm D call. The CDR3 is 15 residues long. V was cut by 7 bases and J by 4 bases, with 17 bases left in between. In germline, CDR1 is LNHDA, CDR2 SQIVND (reference sequence). CDR3 coding DNA: TGTGCCAGTAATTGGGCCGGGGATAGGAATCAGCCCCAGCATTTT. The encoded protein is CASNWAGDRNQPQHF.

This clone was seen a single time. This rearrangement joins TRBV2 to TRBJ2-7, with a tentative D call TRBD2 (7 bases). V gave up 5 bases and J gave up 2 bases, with 13 bases separating them. Germline-derived CDR1 and CDR2 are SNHLY and FYNNEI. The CDR3 runs to 14 residues. In DNA, the CDR3 is TGTGCCAGCAGTTGGGGGCGGGAGACCTACGAGCAGTACTTC. This gives the protein CASSWGRETYEQYF.

The chain uses TRBV11-2 and TRBJ1-3; 9 bases match TRBD1. Germline trimming cut 4 bases from V and 7 bases from J; bases unmatched to any gene: 8. Germline V gene data show CDR1 as SGHAT and CDR2 as FQNNGV. The CDR3 length is 15 residues. The CDR3 spells CASSSEDRGANTIYF. Here the CDR3 DNA reads TGTGCCAGCAGCTCCGAGGACAGGGGAGCCAACACCATATATTTT.

This chain joins TRBV18 and TRBJ1-5; 10 bases fit TRBD1. Losses at the gene ends were 5 bases for V and 6 bases for J; bases not matched to a gene: 10. CDR3 length: 16 amino acids. Germline values: CDR1 KGHSH, CDR2 LQKENI. As DNA, the CDR3 is TGTGCCAGCTCAGAAGGGACAGGGGTTTTCGGTCAGCCCCAGCATTTT. Amino acid sequence: CASSEGTGVFGQPQHF.

J is TRBJ1-1 and V is TRBV28; D is ambiguous. The CDR3 covers 15 residues. The germline V gene has CDR1 MDHEN and CDR2 SYDVKM. V was pared by 6 bases and J by 5 bases, with 19 bases between. This CDR3 is CASSLRRAGRTEAFF. Here the CDR3 DNA reads TGTGCCAGCAGCCTGAGGAGGGCCGGGAGGACTGAAGCTTTCTTT.

This chain connects TRBV30 to TRBJ2-3; maybe TRBD2 (6 bases). Germline values: CDR1 GTSNPN, CDR2 SVGIG (reference sequence). The CDR3 is 14 amino acids. V was trimmed by 5 bases and J by 2 bases, leaving 14 bases between them. The CDR3 loop is CAWQRRDFTDTQYF. CDR3 DNA sequence: TGTGCCTGGCAGCGGAGGGATTTCACAGATACGCAGTATTTT.

This clone was counted only a few times. This sample also contains other DNA sequences that code for the same CDR3. V is TRBV5-1 and J is TRBJ2-7; tentatively, D is TRBD1 (5 bases). Trimming removed 4 bases from V and 3 bases from J, with 11 bases in between. The germline V gene encodes CDR1 SGHRS and CDR2 YFSETQ. The CDR3 has 13 residues. As DNA, the CDR3 is TGCGCCAGCAGCCAGGGCACCTTCTACGAGCAGTACTTC. It translates to CASSQGTFYEQYF. Using reference TRBV5-1 and TRBJ2-7 for the parts outside the CDR3, the full variable domain is KAGVTQTPRYLIKTRGQQVTLSCSPISGHRSVSWYQQTPGQGLQFLFEYFSETQRNKGNFPGRFSGRQFSNSRSEMNVSTLELGDSALYLCASSQGTFYEQYFGPGTRLTVT.

This clone was counted a single time. V and J are TRBV28 and TRBJ2-7; no firm D call. Trimming stripped 6 bases from V and 2 bases from J, with 11 bases between. CDR3 length equals 13 residues. Germline V gives CDR1 MDHEN, CDR2 SYDVKM. The CDR3 nucleotides are TGTGCCAGCAGCACAGTAATCCCCTACGAGCAGTACTTC. It yields the protein CASSTVIPYEQYF.

This clone was detected only a few times. This chain connects TRBV7-7 to TRBJ2-1; 8 nucleotides align to TRBD2. Trimming removed 5 bases from V and 7 bases from J; junction bases left unmatched: 13. The length of the CDR3 is 16 residues. CDR1 SSHAT and CDR2 FNYEAQ come from the germline V gene (reference sequence). The CDR3 coding sequence is TGTGCCAGCAGCCCGGGGGGGCCAAGTGCCACGAATGAGCAGTTCTTC. The encoded protein is CASSPGGPSATNEQFF. Filled out from reference TRBV7-7 and TRBJ2-1, the complete variable domain reads GAGVSQSPRYKVTKRGQDVTLRCDPISSHATLYWYQQALGQGPEFLTYFNYEAQPDKSGLPSDRFSAERPEGSISTLTIQRTEQRDSAMYRCASSPGGPSATNEQFFGPGTRLTVL.

The chain combines TRBV6-1 with TRBJ1-5, with no clear D. The CDR3 is made up of 15 amino acids. The V end lost 6 bases, the J end lost 2 bases, and 14 bases lay between the germline ends. Germline CDR1 MNHNS, CDR2 SASEGT. CDR3 sequence reads: CASRLMNRGNQPQHF. Here the CDR3 DNA reads TGTGCCAGCAGGCTAATGAATCGGGGCAATCAGCCCCAGCATTTT.

The V call is TRBV19, the J call TRBJ2-3; 7 nucleotides line up with TRBD2. CDR3 length equals 15 residues. CDR1 LNHDA and CDR2 SQIVND come from the germline V gene (reference sequence). V lost 3 bases, J lost 3 bases, and 6 bases stayed unmatched. Here the CDR3 reads CASSMSGGLTDTQYF. CDR3 coding DNA: TGTGCCAGTAGTATGTCGGGAGGTTTGACAGATACGCAGTATTTT.

The gene calls are TRBV18 and TRBJ2-2; D is possibly TRBD2 (6 bases). V dropped 8 bases and J dropped 1 base, with 14 bases sitting between them. This CDR3 has 15 residues. The germline V gene encodes CDR1 KGHSH and CDR2 LQKENI. CDR3 DNA: TGTGCCAGCCTCCAATCGGGGGTGAACACCGGGGAGCTGTTTTTT. Amino acid sequence: CASLQSGVNTGELFF.

The CDR3 is CASREGAGVREQYF. CDR3 DNA sequence: TGTGCCAGCAGGGAGGGAGCGGGAGTGCGGGAGCAGTACTTC. The rearrangement links TRBV6-5 to TRBJ2-7, with 8 positions matching TRBD2. The junction had 11 bases not matched to a gene; V was cut back by 6 bases and J by 7 bases. Germline V gene lookup returns CDR1 MNHEY and CDR2 SVGAGI. This CDR3 spans 14 amino acids.

The J gene is TRBJ1-2, the V gene TRBV4-1; 8 bases are a match to TRBD1. Germline CDR1 MGHRA, CDR2 YSYEKL. Losses at the gene ends were 4 bases for V and 0 bases for J; bases not matched to a gene: 4. The CDR3 is 15 residues long. CDR3 in amino acids: CASSPPDRANYGYTF. In DNA, the CDR3 is TGCGCCAGCAGCCCACCGGACAGGGCTAACTATGGCTACACCTTC.

The chain carries TRBV15 and TRBJ1-2, with 7 bases lining up with TRBD1. Looked up from germline, CDR1 is LNHNV and CDR2 is YYDKDF (reference sequence). This CDR3 contains 15 residues. The V and J ends lost 1 base and 2 bases, in that order; junction bases with no gene match: 4. This CDR3 is CATSRAATGNYGYTF. The CDR3 DNA sequence: TGTGCCACCAGCAGAGCCGCGACAGGGAACTATGGCTACACCTTC.

The chain combines TRBV19 with TRBJ1-2; D is unresolved. Germline values: CDR1 LNHDA, CDR2 SQIVND (reference sequence). This CDR3 comprises 15 residues. The germline V and J ends were trimmed by 6 bases and 3 bases, with 17 bases remaining between them. The CDR3 DNA follows: TGTGCCAGTAGCCAAGTAGAGCTGGGTGACTATGGCTACACCTTC. Encoded protein: CASSQVELGDYGYTF.

CDR3 region: CASTRDQLKNTGELFF. As DNA, the CDR3 is TGTGCCAGTACCCGGGACCAACTTAAAAACACCGGGGAGCTGTTTTTT. This chain uses TRBV9 with TRBJ2-2; possibly TRBD1 or TRBD2 for D (5 bases each). Germline CDR1 SGDLS, CDR2 YYNGEE. The CDR3 consists of 16 residues. V lost 8 bases and J 2 bases, leaving 19 bases between the germline ends.

The chain joins TRBV27 to TRBJ2-2; TRBD2 matches 7 bases. Trimming at V came to 7 bases and at J to 0 bases, leaving 11 bases not matched to a gene. Per germline, CDR1 MNHEY and CDR2 SMNVEV (reference sequence). The CDR3 consists of 17 residues. The CDR3 loop is CASTLRGGLANTGELFF. The CDR3 nucleotides are TGTGCCAGCACTCTAAGGGGAGGACTAGCGAACACCGGGGAGCTGTTTTTT.